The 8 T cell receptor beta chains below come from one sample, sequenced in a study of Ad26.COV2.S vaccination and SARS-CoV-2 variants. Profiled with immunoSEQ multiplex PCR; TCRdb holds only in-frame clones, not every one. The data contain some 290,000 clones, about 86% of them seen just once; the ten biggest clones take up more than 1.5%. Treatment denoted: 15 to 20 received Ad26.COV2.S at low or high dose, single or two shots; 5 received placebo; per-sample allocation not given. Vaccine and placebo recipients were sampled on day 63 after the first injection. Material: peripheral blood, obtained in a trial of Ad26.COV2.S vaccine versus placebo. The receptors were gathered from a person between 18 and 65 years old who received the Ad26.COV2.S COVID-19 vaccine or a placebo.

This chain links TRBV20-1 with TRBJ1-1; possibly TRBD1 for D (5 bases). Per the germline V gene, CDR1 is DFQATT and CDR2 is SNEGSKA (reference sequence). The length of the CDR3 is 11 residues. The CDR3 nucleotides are TGCGGCGACAGCACGAACACTGAAGCTTTCTTT. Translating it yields CGDSTNTEAFF.

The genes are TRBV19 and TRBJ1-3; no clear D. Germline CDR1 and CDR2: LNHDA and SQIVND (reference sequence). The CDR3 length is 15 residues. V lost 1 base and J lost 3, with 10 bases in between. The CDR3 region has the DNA TGTGCCAGTAGTATAGGAGCCAGGAGTGGAAACACCATATATTTT. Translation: CASSIGARSGNTIYF.

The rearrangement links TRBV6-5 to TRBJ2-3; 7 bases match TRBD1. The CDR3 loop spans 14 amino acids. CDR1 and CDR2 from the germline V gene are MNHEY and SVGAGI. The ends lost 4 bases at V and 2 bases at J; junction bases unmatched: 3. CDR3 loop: CASSWGQTTDTQYF. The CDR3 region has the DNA TGTGCCAGCAGTTGGGGACAGACCACAGATACGCAGTATTTT.

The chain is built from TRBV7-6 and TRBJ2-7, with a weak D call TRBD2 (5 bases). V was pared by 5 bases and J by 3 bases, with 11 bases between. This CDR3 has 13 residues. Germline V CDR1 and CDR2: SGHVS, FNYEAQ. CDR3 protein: CASSPLGLYEQYF. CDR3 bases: TGTGCCAGCAGCCCCCTCGGACTCTACGAGCAGTACTTC.

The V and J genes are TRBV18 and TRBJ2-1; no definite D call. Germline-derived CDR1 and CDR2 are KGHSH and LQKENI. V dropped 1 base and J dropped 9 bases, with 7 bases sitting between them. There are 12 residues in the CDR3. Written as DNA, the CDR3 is TGTGCCAGCTCACCACAGCCAGGTGAGCAGTTCTTC. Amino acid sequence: CASSPQPGEQFF. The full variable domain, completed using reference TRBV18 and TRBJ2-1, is NAGVMQNPRHLVRRRGQEARLRCSPMKGHSHVYWYRQLPEEGLKFMVYLQKENIIDESGMPKERFSAEFPKEGPSILRIQQVVRGDSAAYFCASSPQPGEQFFGPGTRLTVL.

This CDR3 reads CASSSDGNGQPQHF. As DNA, the CDR3 is TGTGCCAGCAGCTCGGACGGGAACGGTCAGCCCCAGCATTTT. The chain employs TRBV5-4 and TRBJ1-5, with D hard to call. The CDR3 covers 14 residues. V lost 3 bases, J lost 6 bases, and 13 bases lay in between. Germline-derived CDR1 and CDR2 are SGHNT and YYREEE (reference sequence).

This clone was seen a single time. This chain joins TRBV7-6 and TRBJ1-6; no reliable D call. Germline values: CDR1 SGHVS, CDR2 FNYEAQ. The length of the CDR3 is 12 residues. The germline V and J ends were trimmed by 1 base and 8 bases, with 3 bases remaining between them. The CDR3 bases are TGTGCCAGCAGCTTAGTTGATTCACCCCTCCACTTT. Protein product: CASSLVDSPLHF.

The CDR3 protein is CASSQIGALPSYEQYF. CDR3 nucleotide sequence: TGTGCCAGCAGCCAGATCGGTGCCTTACCCTCCTACGAGCAGTACTTC. The rearrangement uses TRBV3-1 (or the pseudogene TRBV3-2) and TRBJ2-7, with unresolved D. Germline CDR1 reads LGHDT; CDR2 reads YNNKEL (reference sequence). Trimming took off 3 bases at V and 0 bases at J, with 15 bases between the two ends. This CDR3 has 16 residues.